These 30 T cell receptor beta chains were all obtained from the same sample, sequenced in a study of blood T cell repertoires in COVID-19. Sequencing was performed with immunoSEQ multiplex PCR; in TCRdb, only in-frame clones are kept and a portion is missing. The table shows some 300,000 clones, with approximately 86% occurring only once. Sequenced material: peripheral blood. The receptors derive from a man in his sixties or seventies with acute or convalescent COVID-19.

V and J are TRBV13 and TRBJ2-7; D unclear. Germline V CDR1 and CDR2: PRHDT, FYEKMQ (reference sequence). CDR3 length equals 12 residues. Trimming pared 7 bases from V and 6 bases from J, leaving 13 bases between. The CDR3 loop is CASIVGPGEQYF. CDR3 bases: TGTGCCAGCATTGTGGGCCCCGGCGAGCAGTACTTC.

The V and J genes are TRBV7-8 and TRBJ2-3, with no clear D. The V end was cut by 5 bases, the J end by 7 bases, with 13 bases between. The V gene's germline CDR1 is SGHVS and CDR2 FQNEAQ. The CDR3 runs 13 residues. The CDR3 DNA reads as TGTGCCAGCAGCCCCGGCGGCCATCATACGCAGTATTTT. This translates into CASSPGGHHTQYF.

V gene TRBV4-3 combines with J gene TRBJ1-2; no reliable D call. Between the trimmed V and J ends, which lost 1 base and 1 base, there was a span of 13 bases. This CDR3 is built from 16 residues. Germline-derived CDR1 and CDR2 are LGHNA and YSLEER. This chain's CDR3 is CASSQVSTKYNYGYTF. The CDR3 DNA sequence: TGCGCCAGCAGCCAAGTTTCCACAAAATATAACTATGGCTACACCTTC.

The chain links TRBV7-2 to TRBJ2-1, with 12 nucleotides matching TRBD2. V lost 6 bases and J lost 4; bases outside the gene matches: 7. The germline gives CDR1 SGHTA, CDR2 FQGNSA. There are 16 residues in the CDR3. The CDR3 bases are TGTGCCAGCAGTCGTGCGGGGACTAGCGGGTACAATGAGCAGTTCTTC. Translating gives CASSRAGTSGYNEQFF.

There are a few counts of this clone. The genes are TRBV5-1 and TRBJ2-5; 8 nucleotides align to TRBD2. Per germline, CDR1 SGHRS and CDR2 YFSETQ. The CDR3 has 18 residues. The V and J ends lost 0 bases and 2 bases, in that order; junction bases with no gene match: 12. DNA for the CDR3: TGCGCCAGCAGCTTGGGGTTGGGCGGGGGGCCGGATCAAGAGACCCAGTACTTC. Translated: CASSLGLGGGPDQETQYF. Drawing the rest from reference TRBV5-1 and TRBJ2-5, the complete variable domain is KAGVTQTPRYLIKTRGQQVTLSCSPISGHRSVSWYQQTPGQGLQFLFEYFSETQRNKGNFPGRFSGRQFSNSRSEMNVSTLELGDSALYLCASSLGLGGGPDQETQYFGPGTRLLVL.

This sequence joins TRBV29-1 and TRBJ2-3, with 8 bases that match TRBD1. The CDR3 is made up of 14 amino acids. Germline V gene lookup returns CDR1 SQVTM and CDR2 ANQGSEA. V was clipped by 3 bases and J by 1 base; unmatched bases: 3. CDR3 amino acids: CSVEVTGGTDTQYF. The CDR3 DNA follows: TGCAGCGTTGAGGTGACAGGGGGCACAGATACGCAGTATTTT.

The chain is built from TRBV6-2 or TRBV6-3 and TRBJ2-1; TRBD2 matches 12 bases. CDR3 length: 18 amino acids. The ends lost 0 bases at V and 4 bases at J; junction bases unmatched: 7. Germline-derived CDR1 and CDR2 are MNHEY and SVGEGT. The CDR3 loop reads CASSYSLAGGPGYNEQFF. In nucleotides, the CDR3 is TGTGCCAGCAGTTACTCGCTAGCGGGAGGGCCCGGGTACAATGAGCAGTTCTTC.

Comment on this clone: Additional DNA sequences in this sample encode the identical CDR3. The chain joins TRBV29-1 to TRBJ1-1; 8 bases align to TRBD1. CDR3 size: 12 residues. Germline CDR1 and CDR2: SQVTM and ANQGSEA. V was pared by 4 bases and J by 6 bases, with 4 bases of the junction left unmatched. The CDR3 nucleotides are TGCAGCGTTGGGCAGGGGGCGGCTGAAGCTTTCTTT. It yields the protein CSVGQGAAEAFF. The entire variable domain, with the rest obtained from reference TRBV29-1 and TRBJ1-1, is as follows: SAVISQKPSRDICQRGTSLTIQCQVDSQVTMMFWYRQQPGQSLTLIATANQGSEATYESGFVIDKFPISRPNLTFSTLTVSNMSPEDSSIYLCSVGQGAAEAFFGQGTRLTVV.

The chain combines TRBV27 with TRBJ2-1, with TRBD2 matching over 13 bases. The V segment lost 3 bases and the J segment 2 bases; nucleotides outside the gene matches: 4. The length of the CDR3 is 17 residues. CDR1 and CDR2 from the germline V gene are MNHEY and SMNVEV (reference sequence). The CDR3 DNA reads TGTGCCAGCAGTTTGATCGGGACTAGCGGGGCCTACAATGAGCAGTTCTTC. Protein sequence: CASSLIGTSGAYNEQFF.

This clone was found once. The chain carries TRBV7-8 and TRBJ2-7; weak D call: TRBD1 (5 bases). Germline V gene lookup returns CDR1 SGHVS and CDR2 FQNEAQ. V was pared by 1 base and J by 0 bases, with 7 bases between. This CDR3 contains 14 residues. The CDR3 spells CASSLGTRSYEQYF. The CDR3, as DNA: TGTGCCAGCAGCTTAGGGACACGCTCCTACGAGCAGTACTTC.

The chain joins TRBV10-2 to TRBJ2-3; 14 bases fit TRBD2. CDR1 and CDR2 (germline): WSHSY, SAAADI. The CDR3 loop spans 14 amino acids. V lost 1 base and J lost 13; bases outside the gene matches: 4. The CDR3 coding sequence is TGCGCCAGCAGTGAGTTGACTAGCGGGAGGGACGAGTATTTT. Translated, it gives CASSELTSGRDEYF.

The rearrangement links TRBV15 to TRBJ2-2, with 8 bases identical to TRBD1. V lost 3 bases and J lost 7; bases outside the gene matches: 7. From germline, CDR1 is LNHNV and CDR2 YYDKDF (reference sequence). This CDR3 is built from 15 residues. The CDR3 reads CATSSRDRLGGELFF. CDR3 sequence (DNA): TGTGCCACCAGCAGCCGGGACAGGTTAGGCGGGGAGCTGTTTTTT.

The rearrangement uses TRBV6-6 and TRBJ2-6, with a possible D match to TRBD1 (6 bases). Germline V lookup: CDR1 MNHNY, CDR2 SVGAGI (reference sequence). The CDR3 has 15 amino acids. The V end lost 6 bases, the J end lost 0 bases, and 9 bases lay between the germline ends. CDR3 protein: CASRDSLSGANVLTF. The CDR3 nucleotides read TGTGCCAGCAGGGACAGTCTCTCTGGGGCCAACGTCCTGACTTTC.

CDR3 bases: TGTGCCAGCAGCCATGGGGCAGGCGAAGAAGCTTTCTTT. Its protein product is CASSHGAGEEAFF. This chain connects TRBV7-3 to TRBJ1-1; D might be TRBD1 (5 bases). The CDR3 sequence is 13 residues long. In germline, CDR1 is SGHTA, CDR2 FQGTGA. Deletions cut 5 bases from V and 8 bases from J, with 15 bases between.

V gene TRBV14 combines with J gene TRBJ2-5; D may be TRBD2 (7 bases). The CDR3 has 14 amino acids. V was shortened by 2 bases and J by 4 bases, with 11 bases between the two germline ends. Per the germline V gene, CDR1 is SGHDN and CDR2 is FVKESK. The CDR3 loop reads CASSQRGGSETQYF. As DNA, the CDR3 is TGTGCCAGCAGCCAAAGGGGGGGCTCAGAGACCCAGTACTTC.

J is TRBJ2-5 and V is TRBV5-1; the match to TRBD2 covers 7 bases. This CDR3 comprises 15 residues. V shed 4 bases and J 4 bases; nucleotides not matched to a gene: 10. The germline gives CDR1 SGHRS, CDR2 YFSETQ. CDR3 DNA sequence: TGCGCCAGCAGCCATAGGATGGTAGCGGGAGAGACCCAGTACTTC. This translates into CASSHRMVAGETQYF.

The genes are TRBV5-4 and TRBJ1-1, with TRBD1 matching over 8 bases. The CDR3 is 15 amino acids. V lost 3 bases, J lost 1 base, and 5 bases stayed unmatched. The germline V gene encodes CDR1 SGHNT and CDR2 YYREEE (reference sequence). This chain's CDR3 is CASSSAGTGNTEAFF. CDR3 bases: TGTGCCAGCAGCTCCGCCGGGACAGGGAACACTGAAGCTTTCTTT.

V usage is TRBV27 and J usage is TRBJ2-7; 12 bases agree with TRBD1. The CDR3 is 14 residues long. Germline lookup yields CDR1 MNHEY and CDR2 SMNVEV (reference sequence). V lost 5 bases to trimming and J lost 7 bases; unmatched junction nucleotides: 6. The CDR3 loop is CASSRDRGLYEQYF. For the CDR3, the DNA is TGTGCCAGCAGTAGGGACAGGGGGCTTTATGAGCAGTACTTC.

The V and J genes are TRBV19 and TRBJ2-3; D not certain. Deletions cut 1 base from V and 5 bases from J, with 10 bases between. In germline, CDR1 is LNHDA, CDR2 SQIVND (reference sequence). The CDR3 is 14 residues long. The CDR3 DNA sequence: TGTGCCAGTAGTATAGCGCTTAGCTTAGATACGCAGTATTTT. This gives the protein CASSIALSLDTQYF.

The V and J genes are TRBV6-6 and TRBJ2-5; D is unclear. Trimming shortened V by 0 bases and J by 2 bases, and 4 bases separated the two germline ends. Germline values: CDR1 MNHNY, CDR2 SVGAGI (reference sequence). CDR3 length: 13 residues. The DNA for the CDR3 is TGTGCCAGCAGTTACTCTTCTCAAGAGACCCAGTACTTC. Amino acid sequence: CASSYSSQETQYF.

V is TRBV4-3 and J is TRBJ1-5; D might be TRBD1 (6 bases). The CDR3 covers 16 residues. Deletions cut 0 bases from V and 2 bases from J, with 11 bases between. Germline V CDR1 and CDR2: LGHNA, YSLEER. Here the CDR3 DNA reads TGCGCCAGCAGCCAAGATCTACAGGGTCGCAATCAGCCCCAGCATTTT. This sequence encodes CASSQDLQGRNQPQHF.

This clone occurred a few times. This chain joins TRBV9 and TRBJ1-1, with 11 bases matching TRBD1. The germline gives CDR1 SGDLS, CDR2 YYNGEE. V lost 7 bases to trimming and J lost 5 bases; unmatched junction nucleotides: 7. This CDR3 contains 14 residues. The CDR3 loop is CASRKGQGETEAFF. The DNA of the CDR3 is TGTGCCAGCCGGAAGGGACAGGGGGAGACTGAAGCTTTCTTT.

The chain has TRBV10-3 and TRBJ2-7; D not certain. V was shortened by 6 bases and J by 1 base, with 4 bases between the two germline ends. Germline loops: CDR1 ENHRY, CDR2 SYGVKD. The CDR3 runs to 11 residues. DNA of the CDR3: TGTGCCATCAGGCAGTCCTACGAGCAGTACTTC. It yields the protein CAIRQSYEQYF.

The V gene is TRBV5-1, the J gene TRBJ2-2; TRBD1 might be the D (5 bases). CDR1 is SGHRS, CDR2 YFSETQ, per germline. The CDR3 is 15 amino acids. Trimming stripped 4 bases from V and 2 bases from J, with 12 bases between. This CDR3 is CASSPRQTNTGELFF. As DNA, the CDR3 is TGCGCCAGCAGCCCCCGACAGACTAACACCGGGGAGCTGTTTTTT.

V usage is TRBV15 and J usage is TRBJ1-3; D gene unclear. V lost 0 bases to trimming and J lost 3 bases, with 6 bases between them. CDR3 size: 14 residues. Per the germline V gene, CDR1 is LNHNV and CDR2 is YYDKDF (reference sequence). Here the CDR3 reads CATSRDTRGNTIYF. The DNA for the CDR3 is TGTGCCACCAGCAGAGATACTCGTGGAAACACCATATATTTT.

V usage is TRBV15 and J usage is TRBJ1-2; no reliable D call. V gave up 0 bases and J gave up 4 bases, with 9 bases separating them. This CDR3 is built from 14 residues. Germline CDR1 and CDR2: LNHNV and YYDKDF (reference sequence). CDR3 DNA: TGTGCCACCAGCAGAGATCCATCCCCCTATGGCTACACCTTC. Encoded protein: CATSRDPSPYGYTF.

The chain is built from TRBV25-1 and TRBJ1-2; 10 nucleotides align to TRBD1. The junction had 12 bases not matched to a gene; V was cut back by 8 bases and J by 12 bases. Germline CDR1 reads MGHDK; CDR2 reads SYGVNS. CDR3 length equals 13 residues. The CDR3 DNA is TGTGCCAGCGAAGAACAGGGGACAGGGGTACACACCTTC. This sequence encodes CASEEQGTGVHTF.

The rearrangement links TRBV28 to TRBJ2-7; possibly TRBD1 for D (6 bases). The CDR3 loop spans 15 amino acids. Germline V gene lookup returns CDR1 MDHEN and CDR2 SYDVKM. V was shortened by 5 bases and J by 2 bases, with 16 bases between the two germline ends. The CDR3 loop is CASSETGNSAYEQYF. CDR3 bases: TGTGCCAGCAGTGAAACAGGGAATTCGGCCTACGAGCAGTACTTC.

J is TRBJ2-3 and V is TRBV18, with 8 bases identical to TRBD1. Germline trimming cut 4 bases from V and 3 bases from J; bases unmatched to any gene: 9. In germline, CDR1 is KGHSH, CDR2 LQKENI. CDR3 size: 16 residues. The CDR3 DNA sequence: TGTGCCAGCTCACTTTTGGACAGGGCCCTAACAGATACGCAGTATTTT. Translated, it gives CASSLLDRALTDTQYF.

The gene calls are TRBV7-2 and TRBJ2-2; 7 positions agree with TRBD2. Germline V CDR1 and CDR2: SGHTA, FQGNSA. Trimming removed 7 bases from V and 2 bases from J; junction bases left unmatched: 10. The CDR3 is made up of 16 amino acids. The CDR3 protein is CASTSGGLLNTGELFF. The CDR3 coding sequence is TGTGCCAGCACTAGTGGGGGACTACTTAACACCGGGGAGCTGTTTTTT.